The 32 T cell receptor beta chains below all came from one sample that was sequenced in a study of CD8+ T cells in alopecia areata. The authors extracted RNA and reverse transcribed it into cDNA as the sequencing template. The data were produced by immunoSEQ multiplex PCR, yet TCRdb's version contains in-frame clones alone and is incomplete. The sample holds 150,000 to 200,000 clones; roughly 60% are singletons and the top ten take 4.5% to 5%. Material: CD4+ T cells sorted from blood. The receptor set was obtained from a human donor in good health.

This sequence joins TRBV4-1 and TRBJ2-5, with D perhaps TRBD1 (6 bases). The V gene lost 0 bases and the J gene lost 5 bases, with 13 bases spanning the gap. The germline CDR1 and CDR2 sequences are MGHRA and YSYEKL. CDR3 length: 15 residues. The CDR3 DNA reads as TGCGCCAGCAGCCAAGAAGGTTGGGGGCGTGAGACCCAGTACTTC. This encodes CASSQEGWGRETQYF.

V is TRBV5-1 and J is TRBJ2-7; D is ambiguous. Trimming took 4 bases from V and 6 from J, leaving 14 bases between them. Germline V gives CDR1 SGHRS, CDR2 YFSETQ. The CDR3 sequence is 13 residues long. The CDR3 DNA reads as TGCGCCAGCAGCCCGGAAGGAAGCGCCGAGCAGTACTTC. Its protein is CASSPEGSAEQYF.

This clone was found once. The chain carries TRBV6-5 and TRBJ1-1; possible D gene TRBD1, 5 bases. The V gene's germline CDR1 is MNHEY and CDR2 SVGAGI. The CDR3 loop spans 15 amino acids. With 5 bases removed from V and 4 bases from J, the gap between germline ends came to 17 bases. CDR3 sequence (DNA): TGTGCCAGCAGTAGCCGCGTCAGGGCTCTCACTGAAGCTTTCTTT. Translated: CASSSRVRALTEAFF.

The rearrangement joins TRBV11-3 to TRBJ2-5; maybe TRBD2 (6 bases). Germline V gene data show CDR1 as SGHNT and CDR2 as YENEEA. The V and J ends lost 4 bases and 11 bases respectively, with 17 bases between them. The CDR3 totals 13 residues. CDR3 nucleotide sequence: TGTGCCAGCAGCTCTGACGGGAGTCGGGAGCAGTACTTC. It is translated as CASSSDGSREQYF.

This chain links TRBV29-1 with TRBJ2-2; D tentatively fits TRBD1 or TRBD2 (5 bases each). Germline-derived CDR1 and CDR2 are SQVTM and ANQGSEA. CDR3 length: 12 residues. V was cut by 4 bases and J by 7 bases, with 10 bases left in between. The CDR3 region is CSVVGPHGELFF. The CDR3 DNA reads as TGCAGCGTTGTGGGACCCCACGGGGAGCTGTTTTTT.

CDR3 loop: CSVAPGSGRAPSEQFF. CDR3 coding DNA: TGCAGCGTTGCCCCTGGGAGCGGGAGGGCCCCCAGTGAGCAGTTCTTC. This rearrangement joins TRBV29-1 to TRBJ2-1; TRBD2 agrees at 10 bases. With V trimmed by 4 bases and J by 9 bases, 15 bases remained unmatched. CDR1 SQVTM and CDR2 ANQGSEA come from the germline V gene. This CDR3 contains 16 residues.

The chain carries TRBV5-1 and TRBJ2-7, with TRBD2 as a possible D gene (6 bases). The CDR3 has 15 amino acids. V was clipped by 4 bases and J by 3 bases, with 17 bases between them. Germline values: CDR1 SGHRS, CDR2 YFSETQ. CDR3 residues: CASSPLSGVDYEQYF. CDR3 bases: TGCGCCAGCAGCCCACTTTCGGGGGTGGACTACGAGCAGTACTTC. The whole variable domain, filled in from reference TRBV5-1 and TRBJ2-7, reads KAGVTQTPRYLIKTRGQQVTLSCSPISGHRSVSWYQQTPGQGLQFLFEYFSETQRNKGNFPGRFSGRQFSNSRSEMNVSTLELGDSALYLCASSPLSGVDYEQYFGPGTRLTVT.

The chain is built from TRBV7-2 and TRBJ2-3, with 8 positions matching TRBD2. This CDR3 comprises 14 residues. Germline V gives CDR1 SGHTA, CDR2 FQGNSA. V was clipped by 2 bases and J by 6 bases; unmatched bases: 4. The CDR3 protein is CASSLSGSGDTQYF. DNA for the CDR3: TGTGCCAGCAGCTTAAGCGGGAGCGGGGATACGCAGTATTTT.

This chain uses TRBV5-1 with TRBJ1-2; 7 nucleotides align to TRBD1. J was trimmed by 6 bases and V by 4 bases; bases with no gene match: 3. Germline V gene data show CDR1 as SGHRS and CDR2 as YFSETQ. The CDR3 consists of 12 residues. For the CDR3, the DNA is TGCGCCAGCAGCCGAGACAGGGATGGCTACACCTTC. Amino acid sequence: CASSRDRDGYTF.

This clone was recorded only once. The CDR3 DNA is TGTGCCAGCAGTCCAGGGGGGGGTTATCAGCCCCAGCATTTT. Its translation: CASSPGGGYQPQHF. The chain couples TRBV25-1 to TRBJ1-5, with 7 positions matching TRBD1. J lost 5 bases, V lost 5 bases, and 6 bases had no gene match. Germline V gene data show CDR1 as MGHDK and CDR2 as SYGVNS. The CDR3 is 14 amino acids.

This clone was seen only a few times. The chain recombines TRBV2 with TRBJ2-4; 7 nucleotides align to TRBD1. V dropped 7 bases and J dropped 9; count of bases not matched to a gene: 12. This CDR3 has 14 residues. The V gene's germline CDR1 is SNHLY and CDR2 FYNNEI. CDR3 DNA: TGTGCCAGCAACAGGGGCTCGGGGTCGGGCATTCAGTACTTC. Protein: CASNRGSGSGIQYF.

The V gene is TRBV14, the J gene TRBJ2-3, with 7 bases aligning to TRBD2. CDR3 length: 14 residues. In germline, CDR1 is SGHDN, CDR2 FVKESK. After removal of 4 bases from V and 6 bases from J, the junction contained 7 bases not matched to a gene. This chain's CDR3 is CASSPPGGADTQYF. The CDR3 DNA sequence: TGTGCCAGCAGCCCACCGGGAGGTGCCGATACGCAGTATTTT.

This clone has more than one count but fewer than ten. V and J are TRBV29-1 and TRBJ2-5; D may be TRBD2 (6 bases). CDR1 SQVTM and CDR2 ANQGSEA come from the germline V gene. This CDR3 is built from 10 residues. V was trimmed by 3 bases and J by 7 bases, leaving 6 bases between them. CDR3 protein: CSVEEGTQYF. The CDR3 nucleotides are TGCAGCGTTGAGGAGGGGACCCAGTACTTC.

This sequence joins TRBV4-1 and TRBJ1-4, with D possibly TRBD1 on 5 matching bases. The CDR3 is made up of 14 amino acids. Deletions cut 3 bases from V and 7 bases from J, with 12 bases between. The germline CDR1 and CDR2 sequences are MGHRA and YSYEKL. CDR3 residues: CASSQSGTIEKLFF. The DNA for the CDR3 is TGCGCCAGCAGCCAGTCCGGGACGATTGAAAAACTGTTTTTT.

This clone was observed a few times. V and J are TRBV10-3 and TRBJ1-2; TRBD1 agrees at 7 bases. Unmatched junction bases numbered 2, after V lost 3 bases and J lost 4 bases. The germline V gene encodes CDR1 ENHRY and CDR2 SYGVKD. The CDR3 sequence is 13 residues long. CDR3 sequence reads: CAISDRGSYGYTF. CDR3 nucleotides: TGTGCCATCAGTGACAGGGGGAGCTATGGCTACACCTTC.

V gene TRBV30 combines with J gene TRBJ2-3; possibly TRBD2 for D (5 bases). Germline CDR1 GTSNPN, CDR2 SVGIG (reference sequence). Trimming took off 2 bases at V and 9 bases at J, with 9 bases between the two ends. The CDR3 is 11 residues long. CDR3 nucleotides: TGTGCCTGGAGTCTCGGGGAGACGCAGTATTTT. It translates to CAWSLGETQYF.

The CDR3 DNA sequence: TGTGCCAGCAGCTCAGGACAGACACACTCCTACGAGCAGTACTTC. This encodes CASSSGQTHSYEQYF. The genes are TRBV7-9 and TRBJ2-7, with a weak D call TRBD1 (6 bases). Germline-derived CDR1 and CDR2 are SEHNR and FQNEAQ (reference sequence). Trimming left V 4 bases short and J 0 bases short, with 13 bases between. This CDR3 has 15 residues.

This rearrangement joins TRBV4-2 to TRBJ2-2; D may match TRBD1 or TRBD2 (5 bases each). V was clipped by 6 bases and J by 6 bases, with 20 bases between them. This CDR3 contains 16 residues. Germline V lookup: CDR1 LGHNA, CDR2 YNFKEQ. The CDR3 spells CASSDTLRRGAGELFF. DNA for the CDR3: TGTGCCAGCAGTGACACCTTGAGACGGGGCGCCGGGGAGCTGTTTTTT.

The rearrangement links TRBV7-6 to TRBJ2-7, with a possible D match to TRBD2 (5 bases). Germline loops: CDR1 SGHVS, CDR2 FNYEAQ. CDR3 size: 13 residues. Trimming pared 2 bases from V and 5 bases from J, leaving 10 bases between. The CDR3 loop reads CASSLWEYNEQYF. CDR3 sequence (DNA): TGTGCCAGCAGCTTATGGGAGTACAACGAGCAGTACTTC.

This chain links TRBV10-3 with TRBJ1-5; D possibly corresponds to TRBD1 (5 bases). This CDR3 is built from 15 residues. The ends were cut back, 3 bases at V and 4 bases at J, with 13 bases in the middle. The germline CDR1 and CDR2 sequences are ENHRY and SYGVKD. The CDR3 sequence is CAISDSGRENQPQHF. DNA of the CDR3: TGTGCCATCAGTGATTCGGGCAGGGAAAATCAGCCCCAGCATTTT.

This clone was found once. A much bigger clone sits one base away, suggesting this may be a read error. CDR3 sequence reads: CASSLKNIQYF. The CDR3 nucleotides read TGTGCCAGCAGCTTAAAAAACATTCAGTACTTC. The gene calls are TRBV7-2 and TRBJ2-4, with D uncertain. The length of the CDR3 is 11 residues. Deletions cut 2 bases from V and 4 bases from J, with 0 bases between. Per germline, CDR1 SGHTA and CDR2 FQGNSA.

This chain links TRBV4-1 with TRBJ1-5; 9 bases fit TRBD1. With V trimmed by 1 base and J by 5 bases, 6 bases remained unmatched. Germline CDR1 is MGHRA and CDR2 is YSYEKL. CDR3 length: 16 amino acids. The CDR3 spells CASSQVPGTGYQPQHF. The CDR3 coding sequence is TGCGCCAGCAGCCAAGTGCCAGGGACAGGGTATCAGCCCCAGCATTTT.

The rearrangement uses TRBV10-3 and TRBJ2-1, with D possibly matching TRBD1 (6 bases). Germline CDR1 reads ENHRY; CDR2 reads SYGVKD. Trimming cost V 5 bases and J 5 bases, with 13 bases left between them. The CDR3 length is 14 residues. The CDR3 DNA sequence: TGTGCCATCAGTCCCCAGGGGACCCACAATGAGCAGTTCTTC. It codes for CAISPQGTHNEQFF.

This chain joins TRBV7-9 and TRBJ1-1; TRBD1 is a possible D gene (5 bases). The CDR3 extends over 12 amino acids. Looked up from germline, CDR1 is SEHNR and CDR2 is FQNEAQ (reference sequence). V lost 6 bases to trimming and J lost 3 bases, with 8 bases between them. The CDR3: CASSGTYTEAFF. CDR3 nucleotides: TGTGCCAGCAGTGGGACCTACACTGAAGCTTTCTTT.

The J gene is TRBJ2-5, the V gene TRBV7-2; D possibly uses TRBD1 or TRBD2 (7 bases each). The CDR3 runs to 13 residues. The germline V and J ends were trimmed by 5 bases and 5 bases, with 12 bases remaining between them. The germline V gene has CDR1 SGHTA and CDR2 FQGNSA. This CDR3 reads CASSRQGGETQYF. CDR3 bases: TGTGCCAGCAGCCGACAGGGAGGGGAGACCCAGTACTTC. The full variable domain, in which reference TRBV7-2 and TRBJ2-5 provide the parts outside the CDR3, is GAGVSQSPSNKVTEKGKDVELRCDPISGHTALYWYRQSLGQGLEFLIYFQGNSAPDKSGLPSDRFSAERTGGSVSTLTIQRTQQEDSAVYLCASSRQGGETQYFGPGTRLLVL.

This clone has only a few counts. V usage is TRBV6-5 and J usage is TRBJ1-1; TRBD1 aligns across 7 bases. Germline-derived CDR1 and CDR2 are MNHEY and SVGAGI. The trim removed 6 bases at V and 0 bases at J, leaving 4 bases unmatched. There are 14 residues in the CDR3. The CDR3 spells CASRGTEMNTEAFF. The CDR3, as DNA: TGTGCCAGCAGGGGGACAGAGATGAACACTGAAGCTTTCTTT.

The chain's CDR3 is CASSTRANYGYTF. Written as DNA, the CDR3 is TGCGCCAGCAGCACTCGGGCTAACTATGGCTACACCTTC. The chain links TRBV5-1 to TRBJ1-2; no firm D call. The CDR3 covers 13 residues. CDR1 and CDR2 from the germline V gene are SGHRS and YFSETQ. Trimming took off 4 bases at V and 0 bases at J, with 7 bases between the two ends.

Only a few counts were recorded for this clone. The chain uses TRBV5-1 and TRBJ1-4, with a tentative D call TRBD1 (5 bases). The germline CDR1 and CDR2 sequences are SGHRS and YFSETQ. The V and J ends lost 4 bases and 7 bases respectively, with 17 bases between them. The CDR3 has 15 residues. The CDR3 DNA sequence: TGCGCCAGCAGCGAGGAGGGCGGGGCTGGTGAAAAACTGTTTTTT. Its translation is CASSEEGGAGEKLFF.

The J gene is TRBJ1-1, the V gene TRBV2; D is possibly TRBD1 (6 bases). Germline-derived CDR1 and CDR2 are SNHLY and FYNNEI. The CDR3 loop spans 15 amino acids. Trimming took 7 bases from V and 0 from J, leaving 15 bases between them. CDR3 sequence (DNA): TGTGCCAGCAAGGGACAACTGACGATGAACACTGAAGCTTTCTTT. Its protein product is CASKGQLTMNTEAFF.

This clone has only a few counts. This sequence joins TRBV5-1 and TRBJ2-7; 11 bases map to TRBD2. CDR3 size: 14 residues. Germline CDR1 reads SGHRS; CDR2 reads YFSETQ. V shed 3 bases, J shed 3 bases, and the junction held 2 bases outside the gene matches. CDR3 in amino acids: CASSSGTSGYEQYF. CDR3 coding DNA: TGCGCCAGCAGCTCCGGGACTAGCGGCTACGAGCAGTACTTC.

This clone was seen a handful of times. J is TRBJ2-7 and V is TRBV4-2; TRBD2 matches at 12 bases. The CDR3 runs to 15 residues. The junction had 5 bases not matched to a gene; V was cut back by 1 base and J by 7 bases. In germline, CDR1 is LGHNA, CDR2 YNFKEQ. The CDR3 nucleotides are TGTGCCAGCAGCCAAGGACCTAGCGGGAGGGGTGAGCAGTACTTC. Residues: CASSQGPSGRGEQYF.

The rearrangement uses TRBV7-9 and TRBJ2-2; D unclear. CDR3 length: 12 residues. Germline V CDR1 and CDR2: SEHNR, FQNEAQ (reference sequence). V dropped 6 bases and J dropped 3 bases, with 5 bases sitting between them. CDR3: CASSFYTGELFF. CDR3 in DNA: TGTGCCAGCAGTTTTTACACCGGGGAGCTGTTTTTT.